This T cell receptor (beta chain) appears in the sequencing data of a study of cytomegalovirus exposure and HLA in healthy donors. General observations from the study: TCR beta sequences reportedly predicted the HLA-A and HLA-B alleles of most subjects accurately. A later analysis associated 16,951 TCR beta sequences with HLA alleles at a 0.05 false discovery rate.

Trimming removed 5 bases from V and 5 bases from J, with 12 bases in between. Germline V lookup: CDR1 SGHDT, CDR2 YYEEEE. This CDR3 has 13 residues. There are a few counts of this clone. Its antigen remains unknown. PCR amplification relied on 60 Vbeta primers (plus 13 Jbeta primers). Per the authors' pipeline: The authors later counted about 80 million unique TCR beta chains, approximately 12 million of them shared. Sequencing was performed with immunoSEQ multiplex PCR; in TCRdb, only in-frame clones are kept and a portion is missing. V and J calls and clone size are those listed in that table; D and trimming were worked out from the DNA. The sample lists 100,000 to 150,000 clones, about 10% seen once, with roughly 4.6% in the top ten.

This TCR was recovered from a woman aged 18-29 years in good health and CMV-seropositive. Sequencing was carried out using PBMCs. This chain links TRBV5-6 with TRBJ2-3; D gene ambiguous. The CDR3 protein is CASRSVFVDTQYF. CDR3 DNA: TGTGCCAGCAGGTCCGTCTTTGTAGATACGCAGTATTTT.